These 5 T cell receptor beta chains came from one sample sequenced in a study of blood T cell repertoires in COVID-19. This table comes from immunoSEQ multiplex PCR, and its TCRdb copy is limited to in-frame clones, with some not included. Found here are roughly 210,000 clones, around nine tenths of them singletons; the top ten hold 7% to 7.5%. What was sequenced was PBMCs or T cells enriched from blood (not recorded which). All receptors come from a young man in a cohort exposed to, infected with or recovered from COVID-19 (not recorded which).

The chain employs TRBV12-3 or TRBV12-4 and TRBJ2-3; weak D call: TRBD1 (6 bases). The CDR3 runs to 13 residues. The ends were cut back, 10 bases at V and 6 bases at J, with 17 bases in the middle. CDR3: CAIGWGRGDTQYF. In nucleotides, the CDR3 is TGTGCCATAGGTTGGGGGCGAGGGGATACGCAGTATTTT.

The table lists this clone with a count of one. V is TRBV7-2 and J is TRBJ2-3; tentatively, D is TRBD1 (6 bases). The CDR3 loop spans 17 amino acids. Trimming took off 4 bases at V and 4 bases at J, with 21 bases between the two ends. Germline V gene data show CDR1 as SGHTA and CDR2 as FQGNSA. The CDR3 region is CASSSRQAGVWADTQYF. Written as DNA, the CDR3 is TGTGCCAGCAGCTCCCGACAGGCCGGGGTTTGGGCAGATACGCAGTATTTT.

The rearrangement joins TRBV7-3 to TRBJ1-1; 8 nucleotides align to TRBD1. Germline CDR1 is SGHTA and CDR2 is FQGTGA. The junction had 10 bases not matched to a gene; V was cut back by 5 bases and J by 11 bases. This CDR3 is 13 amino acids long. CDR3 bases: TGTGCCAGCAGCATCACCCGACAGGGGCGGGCTTTCTTT. It codes for CASSITRQGRAFF.

As for this clone: This sample includes further DNA sequences coding for the same CDR3. The V and J genes are TRBV12-3 or TRBV12-4 and TRBJ2-5; TRBD2 is a possible D gene (6 bases). The CDR3 is 13 residues long. The ends were cut back, 3 bases at V and 4 bases at J, with 9 bases in the middle. The CDR3 DNA follows: TGTGCCAGCAGTTTCCGGGGAGGAGAGACCCAGTACTTC. Protein: CASSFRGGETQYF.

The chain recombines TRBV19 with TRBJ2-1, with 9 bases that match TRBD2. V dropped 7 bases and J dropped 5; count of bases not matched to a gene: 24. The V gene's germline CDR1 is LNHDA and CDR2 SQIVND (reference sequence). CDR3 size: 20 residues. The chain's CDR3 is CASTTLRGGRASHTHNEQFF. The CDR3 coding sequence is TGTGCCAGTACCACCCTGCGAGGCGGGAGGGCCTCCCACACCCACAATGAGCAGTTCTTC.